Listed below are T cell receptor beta chains from one sample, sequenced in a study of T-cell reconstitution after alpha-beta-depleted transplantation in children. TCRdb itself ran the PCR reads through MiXCR, one entry per CDR3 protein. The table shows around 380,000 distinct CDR3 sequences, with roughly a tenth occurring only once. Sequenced here: PBMCs from the stem cell graft donor, sampled from the stem cell graft. The receptors derive from a human donor who donated a stem cell graft to a child with acute myeloid leukemia. Both conserved end residues are part of each CDR3. D genes are given only for firm matches. Clone size appears in some rows only: once, few, many, or a class for an expanded clone.

J,V,size,D,CDR3,DNA
TRBJ2-5,TRBV7-2,few,NA,CASSDNGPQETQYF,TGTGCCAGCAGCGACAACGGGCCCCAAGAGACCCAGTACTTC
TRBJ2-3,TRBV7-2,many,NA,CASRAVGREDTQYF,TGTGCCAGCCGAGCCGTGGGCCGGGAAGATACGCAGTATTTT
TRBJ1-4,TRBV29-1,many,TRBD1,CSVGVDRGSEKLFF,TGCAGCGTTGGGGTGGACAGGGGAAGTGAAAAACTGTTTTTT
TRBJ2-5,TRBV10-3,few,NA,CAVKSGLQETQYF,TGTGCCGTAAAATCAGGGCTCCAAGAGACCCAGTACTTC
TRBJ1-3,TRBV5-6,NA,NA,CASSGMGSGNTIYF,TGTGCCAGCAGCGGGATGGGTTCTGGAAACACCATATATTTT
TRBJ1-5,TRBV6-2/TRBV6-3,few,TRBD1,CASHRTGNQPQHF,TGTGCCAGCCACAGGACAGGGAATCAGCCCCAGCATTTT
TRBJ2-7,TRBV7-2,NA,NA,CASSSRMTYEQYF,TGTGCCAGCAGCTCCCGGATGACCTACGAGCAGTACTTC
TRBJ1-1,TRBV4-1,NA,NA,CASSPPLNTEAFF,TGCGCCAGCAGCCCCCCATTGAACACTGAAGCTTTCTTT
TRBJ2-1,TRBV7-2,NA,TRBD2,CASSSRLAGAIVNEQFF,TGTGCCAGCAGCTCACGACTAGCGGGAGCGATTGTCAATGAGCAGTTCTTC
TRBJ2-3,TRBV20-1,NA,TRBD2,CSATPGTSGLNTHTQYF,TGCAGTGCTACCCCAGGGACTAGCGGACTTAACACACATACGCAGTATTTT
TRBJ2-7,TRBV5-1,few,NA,CASSLSTGTSYEQYF,TGCGCCAGCAGCTTGTCCACAGGCACATCCTACGAGCAGTACTTC
TRBJ2-2,TRBV27,NA,TRBD1,CASSFGQGAGELFF,TGTGCCAGCAGTTTCGGACAGGGGGCCGGGGAGCTGTTTTTT
TRBJ2-2,TRBV5-5,few,TRBD1,CASSWHGQGITGELFF,TGTGCCAGCAGCTGGCACGGACAGGGTATTACCGGGGAGCTGTTTTTT
TRBJ2-5,TRBV12-3/TRBV12-4,NA,NA,CASSPTRQLQETQYF,TGTGCCAGCAGTCCCACCAGACAGCTACAAGAGACCCAGTACTTC
TRBJ1-1,TRBV14,many,NA,CASSQGPSVQNTEAFF,TGTGCCAGCAGCCAAGGGCCCAGTGTGCAGAACACTGAAGCTTTCTTT
TRBJ2-2,TRBV18,NA,TRBD2,CASSPGGFEELFF,TGTGCCAGCTCACCGGGGGGGTTCGAGGAGCTGTTTTTT
TRBJ2-1,TRBV19,few,NA,CASTLGDNEQFF,TGTGCCAGTACCTTAGGGGACAATGAGCAGTTCTTC
TRBJ2-3,TRBV10-3,few,NA,CAISALGEGQYF,TGTGCCATCAGTGCGTTGGGGGAAGGGCAGTATTTT
TRBJ1-2,TRBV12-3/TRBV12-4,many,NA,CASSFLGNYGYTF,TGTGCCAGCAGTTTCCTGGGTAACTATGGCTACACCTTC
TRBJ1-1,TRBV9,NA,NA,CASSVGGQPAEAFF,TGTGCCAGCAGCGTAGGTGGTCAGCCCGCTGAAGCTTTCTTT
TRBJ2-4,TRBV10-3,few,TRBD1,CAISDPIRGQDIQYF,TGTGCCATCAGTGACCCGATCAGGGGGCAGGACATTCAGTACTTC
TRBJ1-1,TRBV29-1,many,NA,CSDGGTVGKRAFF,TGCAGCGACGGGGGGACGGTCGGGAAAAGGGCTTTCTTT
TRBJ2-7,TRBV29-1,NA,NA,CSVGSAGTGVGEQYF,TGCAGCGTTGGCAGTGCGGGAACGGGAGTGGGTGAGCAGTACTTC
TRBJ2-2,TRBV4-3,many,NA,CASSQAAGSANTGELFF,TGCGCCAGCAGCCAAGCGGCGGGGAGTGCGAACACCGGGGAGCTGTTTTTT
TRBJ2-5,TRBV5-1,few,TRBD2,CASSLWGGQETQYF,TGCGCCAGCAGCTTGTGGGGGGGCCAAGAGACCCAGTACTTC
TRBJ1-1,TRBV10-3,few,NA,CAISESEGLGMNTEAFF,TGTGCCATCAGTGAGTCTGAGGGGTTGGGGATGAACACTGAAGCTTTCTTT
TRBJ2-3,TRBV6-5,few,NA,CASSYSPRALSTDTQYF,TGTGCCAGCAGTTACTCCCCCAGGGCCCTTAGCACAGATACGCAGTATTTT
TRBJ2-1,TRBV4-3,few,NA,CASSQDEAARPYNEQFF,TGCGCCAGCAGCCAAGATGAGGCAGCCCGCCCCTACAATGAGCAGTTCTTC
TRBJ2-2,TRBV10-2,many,NA,CASKRSRSSPAGELFF,TGCGCCAGCAAACGTAGCCGGAGTAGCCCCGCCGGGGAGCTGTTTTTT
TRBJ2-1,TRBV6-2/TRBV6-3,NA,TRBD2,CASSSPTSGSGDEQFF,TGTGCCAGCAGTTCACCGACTAGCGGGAGCGGCGATGAGCAGTTCTTC
TRBJ2-7,TRBV21-1,NA,NA,CASTKASASGLSYEQYF,TGTGCCAGCACCAAAGCGTCTGCTAGCGGCCTCTCCTACGAGCAGTACTTC
TRBJ1-1,TRBV24-1,NA,NA,CATSDLILRGLNTEAFF,TGTGCCACCAGTGATTTGATTTTACGGGGCCTAAACACTGAAGCTTTCTTT
TRBJ1-4,TRBV4-1,many,NA,CASSQVIGSNEKLFF,TGCGCCAGCAGCCAAGTTATCGGCTCTAATGAAAAACTGTTTTTT
TRBJ2-1,TRBV28,NA,NA,CASSLAGAGEQFF,TGTGCCAGCAGTTTAGCTGGGGCGGGTGAGCAGTTCTTC
TRBJ1-5,TRBV5-6,NA,NA,CASSRAPNQPQHF,TGTGCCAGCAGTCGAGCCCCCAATCAGCCCCAGCATTTT
TRBJ1-3,TRBV29-1,few,NA,CSVEGELPGNTIYF,TGCAGCGTTGAAGGGGAGCTCCCTGGAAACACCATATATTTT
TRBJ2-3,TRBV12-3/TRBV12-4,many,TRBD2,CASRFGSGRPDTQYF,TGTGCCAGCAGGTTTGGTAGCGGGCGGCCGGATACGCAGTATTTT
TRBJ1-6,TRBV7-2,many,NA,CASSPQHGGPLHF,TGTGCCAGCAGCCCGCAGCACGGGGGCCCCCTCCACTTT
TRBJ2-3,TRBV7-2,few,TRBD2,CASILAGGLDTQYF,TGTGCCAGCATATTAGCGGGGGGGCTAGATACGCAGTATTTT
TRBJ1-3,TRBV10-3,NA,NA,CAISDVANTLWNTIYF,TGTGCCATCAGTGATGTGGCAAACACCTTGTGGAACACCATATATTTT
TRBJ2-1,TRBV7-9,many,NA,CASSLSQLYNEQFF,TGTGCCAGCAGCTTGAGTCAGCTTTACAATGAGCAGTTCTTC
TRBJ2-7,TRBV9,few,NA,CASSGMTGLEQYF,TGTGCCAGCAGCGGAATGACGGGCTTGGAGCAGTACTTC
TRBJ2-1,TRBV12-3/TRBV12-4,few,TRBD2,CASSSSPGLAGVASYNEQFF,TGTGCCAGCAGTTCCTCTCCGGGACTAGCGGGCGTTGCCTCCTACAATGAGCAGTTCTTC
TRBJ2-5,TRBV7-6,NA,TRBD2,CASSLRSAGGPNLETQYF,TGTGCCAGCAGCTTAAGGTCGGCGGGAGGGCCTAATTTAGAGACCCAGTACTTC
TRBJ2-7,TRBV5-1,few,TRBD2,CASSLRSGRFEQYF,TGCGCCAGCAGCTTGCGTAGCGGGAGATTCGAGCAGTACTTC
TRBJ2-1,TRBV9,many,NA,CASSVDPADYNEQFF,TGTGCCAGCAGCGTAGACCCAGCGGACTACAATGAGCAGTTCTTC
TRBJ1-1,TRBV6-1,NA,NA,CASSPQADLNTEAFF,TGTGCCAGCAGTCCACAGGCAGACTTGAACACTGAAGCTTTCTTT
TRBJ1-6,TRBV3-1,few,TRBD1,CASSPRQGESPLHF,TGTGCCAGCAGCCCTCGACAGGGGGAATCACCCCTCCACTTT
TRBJ2-6,TRBV29-1,NA,NA,CSGHLSGANVLTF,TGCAGCGGACACCTCTCTGGGGCCAACGTCCTGACTTTC
TRBJ2-1,TRBV9,many,NA,CASSPSPGARSEQFF,TGTGCCAGCAGCCCTAGCCCGGGGGCCAGGAGTGAGCAGTTCTTC
TRBJ2-5,TRBV28,NA,TRBD1,CTSSLNRGRETQYF,TGTACCAGCAGCCTTAACAGGGGCCGGGAGACCCAGTACTTC